The clone carrying this T cell receptor (beta chain) was counted between two and nine times. The antigen is undetermined. This CDR3 has 19 amino acids. With V trimmed by 1 base and J by 1 base, 14 bases remained unmatched. The germline CDR1 and CDR2 sequences are SGHVS and FQNEAQ. TCRdb analysed the RT-PCR reads with MiXCR anew, one entry per CDR3 protein. The sample has some 850,000 distinct CDR3 sequences; around a sixth are singletons. This specimen belongs to a study of response to subunit inactivated influenza vaccine. Study results and limitations: Seasonal influenza vaccination, on each occasion, was suggested by the authors to recruit few new T cells.

The sequence was collected from a man aged 50 to 60 who received an inactivated influenza vaccine. The sample was PBMCs from blood, taken less than 6 days after vaccination. The rearrangement joins TRBV7-8 to TRBJ1-2; 8 bases fit TRBD1. CDR3 loop: CASSLVPSGTGDLNYGYTF. The CDR3 coding sequence is TGTGCCAGCAGCTTAGTCCCCTCCGGGACAGGAGATCTTAACTATGGCTACACCTTC.